This T cell receptor beta chain appears in the sequencing data of a study of T cells in Graves' hyperthyroidism and ophthalmopathy. CDR1 is KGHDR, CDR2 SFDVKD, per germline. The CDR3 loop spans 11 amino acids. Deletions cut 5 bases from V and 5 bases from J, with 6 bases between. Patients aged 18 to 65 with hyperthyroidism were newly diagnosed, with duration under 2 months. The authors took PBMCs from roughly 9.5 ml fresh peripheral blood. RNA transcripts were the template for amplifying TCR beta CDR3 regions. In the first-round RT-PCR of the TCR CDR3, the HTBI primer set was used. TCRdb fed the multiplex PCR reads into MiXCR, producing one record per CDR3 protein. The sample lists more than 500,000 distinct CDR3 sequences, 15% to 20% occurring once.

The receptor was derived from a woman in her 30s with Graves' hyperthyroidism. The sample consisted of blood. The chain employs TRBV24-1 and TRBJ2-7; no reliable D call. In nucleotides, the CDR3 is TGTGCCACCAGTGTTGGTCACGAGCAGTACTTC. Its protein product is CATSVGHEQYF.